One sample yielded the 16 T cell receptor beta chains listed below, sequenced in a study of radiotherapy plus CTLA-4 blockade in lung cancer. Data came from immunoSEQ multiplex PCR; TCRdb stores just in-frame clones and leaves some out. Among 70,000 to 90,000 clones listed, about 78% were seen once. Specimen: peripheral blood, collected from a patient treated with radiotherapy plus ipilimumab. These receptors were obtained from a human donor with non-small cell lung cancer whose response to radiotherapy plus ipilimumab could not be evaluated. Some clones in this sample may be carry-over from other donors' samples.

The chain recombines TRBV7-2 with TRBJ2-3; 10 bases align to TRBD2. Germline V CDR1 and CDR2: SGHTA, FQGNSA. J gave up 0 bases and V 3 bases, and 9 bases lay outside the gene matches. This CDR3 is 18 amino acids long. The CDR3 spells CASSFGAGGRLSTDTQYF. The CDR3 DNA follows: TGTGCCAGCAGCTTCGGAGCGGGGGGGCGTCTAAGCACAGATACGCAGTATTTT.

This clone was detected once. The chain couples TRBV6-1 to TRBJ2-6; D may be TRBD1 (5 bases). The CDR3 extends over 15 amino acids. Trimming removed 4 bases at V and 4 bases at J, with 11 bases between. The V gene's germline CDR1 is MNHNS and CDR2 SASEGT. The CDR3 DNA reads TGTGCCAGCAGTGTTCGGACAACCGGGGCCAACGTCCTGACTTTC. Residues: CASSVRTTGANVLTF.

In nucleotides, the CDR3 is TGTGCCAGCAGTTCCCTGGTCCGGAGCTCCTATAATTCACCCCTCCACTTT. Translated, it gives CASSSLVRSSYNSPLHF. This rearrangement joins TRBV28 to TRBJ1-6; D is ambiguous. From germline, CDR1 is MDHEN and CDR2 SYDVKM. There are 17 residues in the CDR3. Between the trimmed V and J ends, which lost 4 bases and 0 bases, there was a span of 13 bases.

This clone has a handful of counts. This sequence joins TRBV9 and TRBJ2-2; D remains unclear. Trimming cost V 0 bases and J 3 bases, with 9 bases left between them. Per germline, CDR1 SGDLS and CDR2 YYNGEE. The CDR3 runs to 15 residues. CDR3 residues: CASSVGGFDTGELFF. The CDR3 DNA reads TGTGCCAGCAGCGTAGGAGGATTCGACACCGGGGAGCTGTTTTTT.

The chain uses TRBV6-5 and TRBJ2-7, with TRBD2 matching over 9 bases. Trimming at V came to 6 bases and at J to 3 bases, leaving 6 bases not matched to a gene. The CDR3 totals 14 residues. From germline, CDR1 is MNHEY and CDR2 SVGAGI. DNA for the CDR3: TGTGCCAGCAGGGTTACTAGCGGGCGCTACGAGCAGTACTTC. As protein: CASRVTSGRYEQYF.

This clone was picked up one time. The chain joins TRBV6-1 to TRBJ2-7, with D uncertain. The germline CDR1 and CDR2 sequences are MNHNS and SASEGT. V was trimmed by 2 bases and J by 3 bases, leaving 5 bases between them. This CDR3 comprises 12 residues. CDR3 in amino acids: CASSERSYEQYF. The CDR3 nucleotides read TGTGCCAGCAGTGAAAGGAGCTACGAGCAGTACTTC.

This chain connects TRBV5-6 to TRBJ1-3, with D possibly TRBD1 on 5 matching bases. The V end lost 4 bases, the J end lost 0 bases, and 17 bases lay between the germline ends. Germline V gene sequence: CDR1 SGHDT, CDR2 YYEEEE. This CDR3 region has 17 residues. CDR3 residues: CASSALMGLRSGNTIYF. The DNA for the CDR3 is TGTGCCAGCAGCGCCCTGATGGGACTGCGCTCTGGAAACACCATATATTTT.

The chain is built from TRBV18 and TRBJ2-1, with 13 bases fitting TRBD2. The V and J ends lost 5 bases and 8 bases, in that order; junction bases with no gene match: 6. Germline CDR1 and CDR2: KGHSH and LQKENI. CDR3 length: 15 residues. CDR3 coding DNA: TGTGCCAGCTCAGTGACTAGCGGGGGGACTCATGAGCAGTTCTTC. Its translation: CASSVTSGGTHEQFF.

This sequence joins TRBV30 and TRBJ2-5; a possible D gene is TRBD1 (6 bases). The end of the DNA is better explained by TRBJ2-7, so the J call may be wrong. Looked up from germline, CDR1 is GTSNPN and CDR2 is SVGIG (reference sequence). CDR3 size: 14 residues. The CDR3 DNA reads TGTGCCTGGAGTGTACAGGGTTTGGGGTACGAGCAGTACTTC. Its protein product is CAWSVQGLGYEQYF.

V and J are TRBV4-3 and TRBJ2-1; a possible D gene is TRBD2 (6 bases). CDR3 size: 16 residues. The germline V gene has CDR1 LGHNA and CDR2 YSLEER. Trimming pared 0 bases from V and 3 bases from J, leaving 12 bases between. The CDR3 reads CASSQDWASVYNEQFF. CDR3 nucleotide sequence: TGCGCCAGCAGCCAAGATTGGGCTAGCGTCTACAATGAGCAGTTCTTC.

This chain connects TRBV5-8 to TRBJ1-2; D remains ambiguous. V was clipped by 1 base and J by 3 bases, with 10 bases between them. The CDR3 loop spans 14 amino acids. Per germline, CDR1 SGHTS and CDR2 YDEGEE. DNA of the CDR3: TGTGCCAGCAGCTTGCTCGAGGTGGACTATGGCTACACCTTC. Amino acid sequence: CASSLLEVDYGYTF.

V is TRBV4-3 and J is TRBJ1-2; D is perhaps TRBD1 (5 bases). This CDR3 spans 13 amino acids. The V gene lost 0 bases and the J gene lost 13 bases, with 15 bases spanning the gap. The V gene's germline CDR1 is LGHNA and CDR2 YSLEER. The CDR3 region has the DNA TGCGCCAGCAGCCAAGATCTAGCGGCAGGGCCCACCTTC. This encodes CASSQDLAAGPTF.

The chain links TRBV6-1 to TRBJ2-5, with a possible D match to TRBD2 (5 bases). The CDR3 has 12 amino acids. V gave up 5 bases and J gave up 5 bases, with 9 bases separating them. Germline lookup yields CDR1 MNHNS and CDR2 SASEGT. The CDR3 reads CASSPGLETQYF. The CDR3 nucleotides are TGTGCCAGCAGTCCCGGACTGGAGACCCAGTACTTC.

The rearrangement uses TRBV27 and TRBJ1-4; tentatively, D is TRBD1 (6 bases). The CDR3 is 13 amino acids. Germline values: CDR1 MNHEY, CDR2 SMNVEV (reference sequence). The ends were cut back, 8 bases at V and 5 bases at J, with 12 bases in the middle. This CDR3 is CASGVRGNEKLFF. CDR3 in DNA: TGTGCCAGCGGTGTCAGGGGAAATGAAAAACTGTTTTTT.

The chain links TRBV7-9 to TRBJ2-3; 7 nucleotides agree with TRBD1. This CDR3 is built from 14 residues. Looked up from germline, CDR1 is SEHNR and CDR2 is FQNEAQ (reference sequence). The trim removed 1 base at V and 8 bases at J, leaving 6 bases unmatched. CDR3 in DNA: TGTGCCAGCAGCTTAGATGTCGACAGGGTTACGCAGTATTTT. Amino acids: CASSLDVDRVTQYF.

This rearrangement joins TRBV5-6 to TRBJ2-3; the match to TRBD2 covers 9 bases. The CDR3 sequence is 19 residues long. CDR1 is SGHDT and CDR2 is YYEEEE in the germline V gene. V lost 4 bases to trimming and J lost 7 bases; unmatched junction nucleotides: 22. CDR3 loop: CASSADAPFVAGVLNTQYF. In nucleotides, the CDR3 is TGTGCCAGCAGCGCCGACGCCCCCTTTGTAGCGGGGGTGCTCAATACGCAGTATTTT.